This T cell receptor beta chain comes out of a study of cytomegalovirus exposure and HLA in healthy donors. Study conclusions and caveats: Analysis was performed later, and it showed HLA-associated TCR beta chains to be more clonally expanded than equally common others. CMV serostatus was the sole immune exposure data available.

The PCR contained 60 Vbeta and 13 Jbeta primers. Clones were read by immunoSEQ multiplex PCR, and TCRdb kept only the in-frame ones, dropping some. This table holds about 160,000 clones, almost 80% found once. Losses at the gene ends were 7 bases for V and 2 bases for J; bases not matched to a gene: 3. CDR1 SNHLY and CDR2 FYNNEI come from the germline V gene. The CDR3 contains 14 residues. This clone was recorded only once. The antigen is not known. What was sequenced was PBMCs. The origin of this receptor is a woman in her fifties or sixties in good health and CMV-seropositive. The chain is built from TRBV2 and TRBJ1-4, with 8 bases that match TRBD1. The CDR3 nucleotides are TGTGCCAGCAATAGGGACAGGACTAATGAAAAACTGTTTTTT. It codes for CASNRDRTNEKLFF.